This is a list of T cell receptor beta chains from one sample in a study of OX40 agonist ivuxolimab in advanced cancers. Clones were sequenced by immunoSEQ multiplex PCR, and TCRdb holds only the in-frame ones, with some missing. Counted here are 40,000 or so clones, around 90% occurring once; the ten biggest clones make up 22%. Here the sequenced sample was CD4+ or CD8+ T cells sorted from blood, taken in a trial of the OX40 agonist ivuxolimab. The source is an adult with an advanced solid tumor such as melanoma, head and neck, liver or kidney cancer. CDR3s include the opening cysteine and the closing phenylalanine or tryptophan. The order of the fields is CDR3 protein, clone size, CDR3 length, V gene. Expanded clones get a size class; other rows say once, few or many, or leave the size out.

CASSLFGYYEQYF once 13 TRBV28
CASSYYGEQFF - 11 TRBV6-6
CASSVGRRNTEAFF - 14 TRBV9
CASSGHFTEAFF - 12 TRBV2
CASGTGLSEQYF - 12 TRBV6-5
CASSFGLGRLSSYEQYF - 17 TRBV7-2
CASSIEDRKTNEQYF - 15 TRBV19
CASSRQGYGNQPQHF - 15 TRBV6-5
CASSSSSGSSYNEQFF - 16 TRBV27
CSVEGTGVEQYF - 12 TRBV29-1
CATPKGKALNQPQHF - 15 TRBV6-5
CASSGGLAASYEQYF - 15 TRBV7-2
CASSSRWGGELFF few 13 TRBV9
CASSQGGLGPNRIGETQYF - 19 TRBV4-1
CASSAGGLYSYEQYF - 15 TRBV9
CASSQFGLAAYEQYF once 15 TRBV4-1
CASSPPEGEQFF - 12 TRBV6-5
CASSPGQGPFGANVLTF - 17 TRBV28
CASSAGLDPETQYF - 14 TRBV27
CASRLMTRGLLSIDEQFF - 18 TRBV12-2
CASSLVFKEKLFF - 13 TRBV28
CASSLGTGASEQYF once 14 TRBV4-1